This T cell receptor (beta chain) was sequenced in a study of beta chain features in type 1 diabetes. Study conclusions and caveats: Type 1 diabetes patients had TCRB CDR3s that were shorter (moderately but significantly so) in all four CD4+ subsets.

Expressed TCRB transcripts were sequenced because the entire RNA isolate underwent reverse transcription. Profiling relied on immunoSEQ multiplex PCR, and the TCRdb table lists in-frame clones only, not all of them. The data hold hundreds of thousands of clones, with approximately 28% observed a single time. V lost 5 bases to trimming and J lost 8 bases; unmatched junction nucleotides: 8. Germline V lookup: CDR1 SQVTM, CDR2 ANQGSEA. There are 13 residues in the CDR3. This clone occurred a few times. Its antigen remains unidentified. This TCR was sampled from a man between 18 and 29 years old in good health. The chain has TRBV29-1 and TRBJ1-4; 7 nucleotides line up with TRBD1. Sample: naive CD4+ T cells from blood. In DNA, the CDR3 is TGCAGCGTTACAGGGGACCGGGACGAAAAACTGTTTTTT. Translating it yields CSVTGDRDEKLFF.